The following is a T cell receptor (beta chain) sequence with its context. Its antigen is still unknown. The immunoSEQ assay amplified TCRB CDR3 from up to roughly 2 ug DNA. The PCR used 60 V beta and 13 J beta primers. Generated by immunoSEQ multiplex PCR, the TCRdb table keeps only in-frame clones and is missing some. The sample records tens of thousands of clones, about 83% being singletons. The sample originates from a study of glioma-infiltrating T cells after dendritic cell vaccination. Study-level points and caveats: TCR clonality showed no direct relationship with survival.

The CDR3 is 11 amino acids. CDR1 and CDR2 from the germline V gene are GTSNPN and SVGIG (reference sequence). The V end lost 0 bases, the J end lost 6 bases, and 5 bases lay between the germline ends. The source was blood, collected before dendritic cell vaccination. The rearrangement joins TRBV30 to TRBJ1-1; D gene uncertain. This TCR derives from a human donor with glioblastoma. CDR3 sequence: CAWSVSAEAFF. The CDR3 DNA reads TGTGCCTGGAGTGTATCCGCTGAAGCTTTCTTT.